This T cell receptor (beta chain) is from a study of shared clonotypes between healthy human individuals. In germline, CDR1 is MNHEY, CDR2 SMNVEV (reference sequence). This CDR3 has 13 amino acids. Between the trimmed V and J ends, which lost 0 bases and 3 bases, there was a span of 6 bases. Recent vaccinations or acute infections were absent in the healthy HIV-negative adult donors. Within Nashville, Tennessee resided all donors, each a Caucasian adult. Researchers ran the assay at a deep level. TCRdb's table, derived via immunoSEQ multiplex PCR, lists solely in-frame clones and lacks some. The sample contains approximately 120,000 clones, over 65% of which appear only once. This clone was picked up a small number of times. What it binds is unknown. Study observations and caveats: The generation probabilities recorded for non-shared clonotypes fell below those of clonotypes shared by all four donors.

V gene TRBV27 combines with J gene TRBJ2-7; no clear D gene. This sequence was found in a woman aged 25 to 39 in good health. The specimen sequenced was memory CD8+ T cells sorted from blood. Subset here: CD45RO+ cells pooled with CCR7-negative TemRA cells. The CDR3 sequence: CASSLSKDYEQYF. The CDR3 bases are TGTGCCAGCAGTTTATCGAAGGACTACGAGCAGTACTTC.